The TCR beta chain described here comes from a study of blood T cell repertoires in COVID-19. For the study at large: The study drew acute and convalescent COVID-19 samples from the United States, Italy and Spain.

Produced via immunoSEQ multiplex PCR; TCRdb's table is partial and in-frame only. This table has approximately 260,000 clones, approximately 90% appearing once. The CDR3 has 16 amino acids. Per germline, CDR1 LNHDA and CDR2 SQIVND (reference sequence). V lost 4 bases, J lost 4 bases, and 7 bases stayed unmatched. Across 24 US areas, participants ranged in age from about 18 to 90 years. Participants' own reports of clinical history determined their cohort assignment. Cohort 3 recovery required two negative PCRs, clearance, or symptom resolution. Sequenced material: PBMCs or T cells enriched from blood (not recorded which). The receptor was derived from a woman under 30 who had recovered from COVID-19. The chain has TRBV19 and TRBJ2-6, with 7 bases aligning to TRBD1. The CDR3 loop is CASSKNDRAGANVLTF. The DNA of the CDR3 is TGTGCCAGTAGTAAAAACGACAGGGCGGGGGCCAACGTCCTGACTTTC.